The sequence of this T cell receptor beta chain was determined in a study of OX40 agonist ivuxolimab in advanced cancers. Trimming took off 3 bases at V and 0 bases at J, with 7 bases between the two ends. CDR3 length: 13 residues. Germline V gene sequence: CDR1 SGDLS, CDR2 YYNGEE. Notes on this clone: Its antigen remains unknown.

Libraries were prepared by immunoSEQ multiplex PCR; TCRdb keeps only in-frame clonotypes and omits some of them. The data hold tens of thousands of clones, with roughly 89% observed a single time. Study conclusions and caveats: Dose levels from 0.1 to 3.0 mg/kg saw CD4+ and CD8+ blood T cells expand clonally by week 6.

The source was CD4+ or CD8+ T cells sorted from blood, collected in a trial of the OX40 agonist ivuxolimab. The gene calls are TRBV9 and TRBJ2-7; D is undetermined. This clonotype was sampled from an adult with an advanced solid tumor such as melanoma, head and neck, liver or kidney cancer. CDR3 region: CASSADYSYEQYF. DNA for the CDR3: TGTGCCAGCAGCGCCGATTACTCCTACGAGCAGTACTTC.